The 6 T cell receptor beta chains listed next were all sequenced from one sample in a study of blood T cell repertoires in COVID-19. Some clones are missing from TCRdb's copy, which holds only in-frame ones; the method was immunoSEQ multiplex PCR. This table holds 250,000 or so clones, 90% found once. Sequenced sample: peripheral blood. The source is a woman in her fifties or sixties with COVID-19, enrolled during active disease.

The CDR3 loop is CASSFLTSGRPDIQYF. In nucleotides, the CDR3 is TGTGCCAGCAGTTTTTTGACTAGCGGACGACCGGACATTCAGTACTTC. V and J are TRBV27 and TRBJ2-4, with TRBD2 matching over 9 bases. The J segment lost 8 bases and the V segment lost 3 bases, leaving 11 bases of the junction unmatched. CDR1 MNHEY and CDR2 SMNVEV come from the germline V gene (reference sequence). The CDR3 is 16 amino acids.

V is TRBV12-3 or TRBV12-4 and J is TRBJ1-2; D not resolved. The CDR3 is 13 amino acids. The V end was cut by 5 bases, the J end by 4 bases, with 11 bases between. The CDR3 coding sequence is TGTGCCAGCAGTATAGGAGGTTTCTATGGCTACACCTTC. Its translation: CASSIGGFYGYTF.

DNA for the CDR3: TGTGCCAGAAGCGTATGGATCCGGGGACACCCTAGCAATCAGCCCCAGCATTTT. Amino acids: CARSVWIRGHPSNQPQHF. This chain joins TRBV5-3 and TRBJ1-5; D perhaps matches TRBD1 (6 bases). TRBV5-3 qualifies as an ORF whose function is uncertain. The CDR3 covers 18 residues. Trimming removed 4 bases from V and 0 bases from J, with 20 bases in between.

This chain connects TRBV18 to TRBJ2-1, with no clear D. This CDR3 is 15 amino acids long. CDR1 and CDR2 (germline): KGHSH, LQKENI. Trimming pared 6 bases from V and 3 bases from J, leaving 15 bases between. Here the CDR3 reads CASSISPYFYNEQFF. DNA for the CDR3: TGTGCCAGCTCTATTTCCCCCTACTTCTACAATGAGCAGTTCTTC.

This chain joins TRBV19 and TRBJ1-2, with 7 bases aligning to TRBD1. The J segment lost 6 bases and the V segment lost 8 bases, leaving 15 bases of the junction unmatched. CDR1 and CDR2 (germline): LNHDA, SQIVND (reference sequence). The length of the CDR3 is 15 residues. This chain's CDR3 is CASADMRQGIHGYTF. For the CDR3, the DNA is TGTGCCAGTGCGGATATGAGACAGGGCATCCATGGCTACACCTTC.

The chain employs TRBV4-1 and TRBJ2-7; TRBD2 aligns across 7 bases. Germline CDR1 reads MGHRA; CDR2 reads YSYEKL. The CDR3 loop spans 15 amino acids. The V segment lost 5 bases and the J segment 1 base; nucleotides outside the gene matches: 8. The CDR3 is CASSATGLGSYEQYF. CDR3 nucleotides: TGCGCCAGCAGCGCCACCGGACTAGGTTCCTACGAGCAGTACTTC.